The 17 T cell receptor beta chains in this list originate from one sample, sequenced in a study of human T cells and chemical hapten exposure. TCRdb ran MiXCR on the RACE reads and lists one entry per CDR3 protein. Of approximately 75,000 distinct CDR3 sequences listed, over 6.5% are singletons. Time point reported: patch test 2, 6 weeks after DPC sensitization. Stated treatment: therapeutic diphenylcyclopropenone sensitization with weekly scalp DPC. The sequencing here drew on whole blood, taken in connection with sensitization to the hapten diphenylcyclopropenone (DPC). The receptors originated from a woman aged 45-60 years with alopecia areata. Some clones in this sample may be carry-over from other donors' samples.

The sample holds a few counts of this clonotype. This chain connects TRBV9 to TRBJ2-2, with a weak D call TRBD2 (6 bases). The germline CDR1 and CDR2 sequences are SGDLS and YYNGEE. The CDR3 has 13 residues. V was pared by 4 bases and J by 7 bases, with 11 bases between. The CDR3: CASSLSGNGELFF. The DNA for the CDR3 is TGTGCCAGCAGCCTTAGCGGAAACGGGGAGCTGTTTTTT.

This clonotype occurred many times. This chain connects TRBV6-5 to TRBJ1-4; weak D call: TRBD1 (5 bases). The length of the CDR3 is 12 residues. V was cut by 7 bases and J by 7 bases, with 10 bases left in between. In germline, CDR1 is MNHEY, CDR2 SVGAGI. This chain's CDR3 is CASTSGTEKLFF. The CDR3 DNA reads as TGTGCCAGCACCTCGGGGACTGAAAAACTGTTTTTT.

There are many counts of this clonotype. The chain recombines TRBV3-1 with TRBJ1-6; no firm D call. Trimming removed 0 bases from V and 0 bases from J, with 15 bases in between. The CDR3 is 19 amino acids. CDR1 is LGHDT, CDR2 YNNKEL, per germline (reference sequence). The CDR3 spells CASSQDLVRSSSYNSPLHF. CDR3 sequence (DNA): TGTGCCAGCAGCCAAGATCTGGTACGTAGCAGCTCCTATAATTCACCCCTCCACTTT.

A few counts support this clonotype. The rearrangement links TRBV9 to TRBJ2-3; TRBD2 aligns across 9 bases. Losses at the gene ends were 4 bases for V and 4 bases for J; bases not matched to a gene: 22. CDR3 length equals 20 residues. Germline CDR1 reads SGDLS; CDR2 reads YYNGEE. The CDR3 sequence: CASSTRGNAGGPVDPDTQYF. CDR3 nucleotides: TGTGCCAGCAGCACCCGAGGGAACGCGGGGGGGCCTGTGGATCCAGATACGCAGTATTTT.

This chain connects TRBV7-9 to TRBJ2-5; D tentatively fits TRBD1 or TRBD2 (5 bases each). CDR3 length: 14 amino acids. The germline V gene encodes CDR1 SEHNR and CDR2 FQNEAQ (reference sequence). Trimming cost V 4 bases and J 1 base, with 10 bases left between them. This CDR3 is CASSSVGTQETQYF. CDR3 DNA sequence: TGTGCCAGCAGCTCCGTCGGGACCCAAGAGACCCAGTACTTC.

The gene calls are TRBV6-5 and TRBJ2-1; 12 bases fit TRBD1. Losses at the gene ends were 4 bases for V and 5 bases for J; bases not matched to a gene: 3. Germline values: CDR1 MNHEY, CDR2 SVGAGI. CDR3 length: 15 residues. DNA of the CDR3: TGTGCCAGCAGTTCGGGACAGGGGGCGAACAATGAGCAGTTCTTC. Translation gives CASSSGQGANNEQFF.

The chain links TRBV9 to TRBJ2-2, with D hard to call. Germline V gene lookup returns CDR1 SGDLS and CDR2 YYNGEE. V shed 1 base and J shed 6 bases, with 4 bases lying between them. The CDR3 has 12 residues. The DNA for the CDR3 is TGTGCCAGCAGCGTACAGGCCGGGGAGCTGTTTTTT. Translation gives CASSVQAGELFF.

This rearrangement joins TRBV5-1 to TRBJ2-3; D might be TRBD2 (6 bases). Germline V gene sequence: CDR1 SGHRS, CDR2 YFSETQ. Trimming took 6 bases from V and 6 from J, leaving 20 bases between them. CDR3 length equals 15 residues. CDR3 sequence reads: CASTRDGIRTDTQYF. The DNA of the CDR3 is TGCGCCAGCACGCGGGATGGGATCAGGACGGATACGCAGTATTTT.

This rearrangement joins TRBV15 to TRBJ2-3; maybe TRBD1 (5 bases). Trimming took off 1 base at V and 4 bases at J, with 21 bases between the two ends. This CDR3 spans 18 amino acids. CDR1 LNHNV and CDR2 YYDKDF come from the germline V gene (reference sequence). The CDR3 reads CATSRGHGMGLNPDTQYF. CDR3 DNA: TGTGCCACCAGCAGAGGCCATGGGATGGGGCTAAATCCAGATACGCAGTATTTT.

This clonotype was observed a few times. The genes are TRBV28 and TRBJ1-5; 8 bases are shared with TRBD1. J lost 5 bases, V lost 5 bases, and 11 bases had no gene match. The length of the CDR3 is 16 residues. Germline CDR1 and CDR2: MDHEN and SYDVKM. The CDR3 DNA reads as TGTGCCAGCAGTCGTTCAGGGGGCCTTGGATATCAGCCCCAGCATTTT. Translation gives CASSRSGGLGYQPQHF.

This clonotype occurred a few times. The chain combines TRBV20-1 with TRBJ2-1, with D possibly being TRBD1 or TRBD2 (5 bases each). This CDR3 has 15 residues. Germline CDR1 is DFQATT and CDR2 is SNEGSKA (reference sequence). V was clipped by 5 bases and J by 0 bases, with 14 bases between them. The CDR3 DNA reads as TGCAGTGCTGGGGGAAGCCCCAGCTCCTACAATGAGCAGTTCTTC. Protein: CSAGGSPSSYNEQFF.

The J gene is TRBJ2-3, the V gene TRBV25-1; D ambiguous. This CDR3 is 12 amino acids long. V lost 3 bases and J 6 bases, leaving 7 bases between the germline ends. Germline V gene data show CDR1 as MGHDK and CDR2 as SYGVNS. CDR3 in DNA: TGTGCCAGCAGTGACTCCCCGGATACGCAGTATTTT. Translation: CASSDSPDTQYF.

CDR3 protein: CSASPPPSATYEQYF. The CDR3 region has the DNA TGCAGTGCTAGTCCGCCCCCTTCGGCAACCTACGAGCAGTACTTC. The gene calls are TRBV20-1 and TRBJ2-7; D gene ambiguous. Per the germline V gene, CDR1 is DFQATT and CDR2 is SNEGSKA (reference sequence). The CDR3 loop spans 15 amino acids. V dropped 3 bases and J dropped 2 bases, with 17 bases sitting between them.

This clonotype showed up just a few times. The chain has TRBV10-3 and TRBJ2-2; 10 bases agree with TRBD1. Germline lookup yields CDR1 ENHRY and CDR2 SYGVKD. V dropped 10 bases and J dropped 4; count of bases not matched to a gene: 9. This CDR3 spans 15 amino acids. CDR3 protein: CATTLGQGSTGELFF. In nucleotides, the CDR3 is TGTGCCACCACACTGGGACAGGGGAGCACCGGGGAGCTGTTTTTT.

This clonotype showed up just once. This may stem from a read error, because a much larger clone lies one nucleotide away. This chain joins TRBV29-1 and TRBJ2-2; D possibly uses TRBD1 or TRBD2 (5 bases each). Germline CDR1 SQVTM, CDR2 ANQGSEA. Trimming pared 1 base from V and 4 bases from J, leaving 7 bases between. This CDR3 contains 13 residues. The CDR3 here is CSVEGGRTGELFF. The CDR3 bases are TGCAGCGTTGAAGGGGGACGCACCGGGGAGCTGTTTTTT.

The rearrangement joins TRBV19 to TRBJ2-2; 7 bases are shared with TRBD1. The trim removed 4 bases at V and 3 bases at J, leaving 5 bases unmatched. Germline CDR1 is LNHDA and CDR2 is SQIVND (reference sequence). This CDR3 is 15 amino acids long. The CDR3 region has the DNA TGTGCCAGTAGTAAAAGGACAGGAGACACCGGGGAGCTGTTTTTT. Protein product: CASSKRTGDTGELFF.

The chain employs TRBV10-3 and TRBJ2-3, with D possibly matching TRBD2 (6 bases). CDR3 length: 13 residues. CDR1 and CDR2 (germline): ENHRY, SYGVKD. V was clipped by 10 bases and J by 6 bases, with 17 bases between them. CDR3 nucleotides: TGTGCCACGCGGGGCGGGCCGGTGGATACGCAGTATTTT. Its protein is CATRGGPVDTQYF.